By sample fraction, the clone carrying this T cell receptor (beta chain) is medium-sized. This entry is derived from a study of HIV-infected patients and healthy controls. Alpha and beta constant-region primers primed reverse transcription of around 500 ng RNA. Each of the alpha and beta chains got its own library through chain-specific third strand synthesis with indices. In TCRdb, the 5' RACE reads were re-called with MiXCR into one record per CDR3 protein. The sample lists around 21,000 distinct CDR3 sequences; about 8.3% were seen once. The length of the CDR3 is 18 residues. The germline V gene has CDR1 SGHAT and CDR2 FQNNGV. The V gene end was trimmed by 5 bases and the J gene end by 0 bases; junction bases not matched to a gene: 7. The repertoire came from unfractionated whole blood and reflected all unsorted peripheral T cells.

The V call is TRBV11-2, the J call TRBJ2-1; 13 bases match TRBD2. The sequencing sample was made of blood. The sequence was obtained from an adult in good health. The CDR3 reads CASSRRTSGGLSYNEQFF. CDR3 DNA: TGTGCCAGCAGCCGCAGGACTAGCGGGGGACTCTCCTACAATGAGCAGTTCTTC.